The 14 T cell receptor beta chains reported below all come from one sample, sequenced in a study of cytomegalovirus exposure and HLA in healthy donors. The PCR made use of 60 Vbeta and 13 Jbeta primers. TCRdb's copy holds only in-frame clones and misses some; the assay was immunoSEQ multiplex PCR. The sample shows around 40,000 clones, 68% of them seen only once. Source material: PBMCs. The receptors here all came from a man aged 35 to 55 in good health and CMV-seronegative.

The rearrangement joins TRBV9 to TRBJ2-1; TRBD2 matches 15 bases. J was trimmed by 6 bases and V by 2 bases; bases with no gene match: 15. CDR1 SGDLS and CDR2 YYNGEE come from the germline V gene. The CDR3 runs 20 residues. The CDR3 sequence: CASSVALRTSGGGLSNEQFF. CDR3 nucleotide sequence: TGTGCCAGCAGCGTCGCCCTACGGACTAGCGGGGGGGGCCTTAGCAATGAGCAGTTCTTC.

The rearrangement joins TRBV21-1 to TRBJ1-1; TRBD1 is the table's D call and was not checked against the DNA. TRBV21-1 is given as a pseudogene. The CDR3 totals 16 residues. The CDR3 is CASSKADRELNTEAFF. The CDR3 DNA is TGTGCCAGCAGCAAAGCGGACAGAGAGCTGAACACTGAAGCTTTCTTT.

A few counts support this clone. This chain connects TRBV5-6 to TRBJ2-1; 9 bases line up with TRBD2. Looked up from germline, CDR1 is SGHDT and CDR2 is YYEEEE. The CDR3 loop spans 14 amino acids. J gave up 12 bases and V 1 base, and 8 bases lay outside the gene matches. The CDR3 here is CASSLPAGGKMQFF. CDR3 DNA sequence: TGTGCCAGCAGCTTGCCAGCGGGGGGAAAGATGCAGTTCTTC.

The CDR3 sequence is CASSGGGEMNTEAFF. DNA for the CDR3: TGTGCCAGCAGTGGTGGGGGCGAGATGAACACTGAAGCTTTCTTT. This chain joins TRBV6-1 and TRBJ1-1; a possible D gene is TRBD1 (6 bases). The V and J ends lost 4 bases and 0 bases respectively, with 12 bases between them. This CDR3 region has 15 residues. Germline-derived CDR1 and CDR2 are MNHNS and SASEGT.

The chain is built from TRBV7-9 and TRBJ2-4, with D unresolved. Looked up from germline, CDR1 is SEHNR and CDR2 is FQNEAQ (reference sequence). Trimming pared 0 bases from V and 6 bases from J, leaving 9 bases between. The CDR3 totals 14 residues. The CDR3 nucleotides read TGTGCCAGCAGCTTAGCTCCAGTTATAAACATTCAGTACTTC. Protein: CASSLAPVINIQYF.

This clone was seen a single time. The V and J genes are TRBV6-4 and TRBJ2-1; 14 bases agree with TRBD2. Germline assignment: CDR1 MRHNA and CDR2 SNTAGT. The trim removed 0 bases at V and 6 bases at J, leaving 4 bases unmatched. The CDR3 length is 17 residues. The chain's CDR3 is CASSDSTSGGAANEQFF. The CDR3 bases are TGTGCCAGCAGTGACTCGACTAGCGGGGGGGCCGCCAATGAGCAGTTCTTC.

V and J are TRBV4-1 and TRBJ2-1; 7 bases are a match to TRBD1. Germline V gene data show CDR1 as MGHRA and CDR2 as YSYEKL. The CDR3 consists of 14 residues. V lost 1 base, J lost 15 bases, and 12 bases stayed unmatched. CDR3 sequence: CASSQVGFTGETFF. CDR3 nucleotides: TGCGCCAGCAGCCAAGTGGGCTTTACAGGGGAAACGTTCTTC.

J is TRBJ2-5 and V is TRBV7-2, with 9 nucleotides matching TRBD2. The CDR3 is made up of 16 amino acids. After removal of 2 bases from V and 0 bases from J, the junction contained 4 bases not matched to a gene. CDR1 SGHTA and CDR2 FQGNSA come from the germline V gene. The chain's CDR3 is CASSLWASGDQETQYF. The CDR3, as DNA: TGTGCCAGCAGCTTATGGGCTAGCGGGGACCAAGAGACCCAGTACTTC.

The V and J genes are TRBV19 and TRBJ1-2; D is unresolved. Looked up from germline, CDR1 is LNHDA and CDR2 is SQIVND (reference sequence). The CDR3 is 14 residues long. V lost 5 bases and J lost 0, with 10 bases in between. The CDR3 DNA follows: TGTGCCAGTAGTGTCGCTAGAGCTAACTATGGCTACACCTTC. The encoded protein is CASSVARANYGYTF. The whole variable domain, remainder taken from reference TRBV19 and TRBJ1-2, is DGGITQSPKYLFRKEGQNVTLSCEQNLNHDAMYWYRQDPGQGLRLIYYSQIVNDFQKGDIAEGYSVSREKKESFPLTVTSAQKNPTAFYLCASSVARANYGYTFGSGTRLTVV.

The genes are TRBV11-2 and TRBJ1-3, with D possibly matching TRBD1 (6 bases). Germline V lookup: CDR1 SGHAT, CDR2 FQNNGV. The V end was cut by 2 bases, the J end by 0 bases, with 14 bases between. The CDR3 is 17 amino acids. The CDR3 region is CASSLFTGSSSGNTIYF. CDR3 DNA sequence: TGTGCCAGCAGCTTATTCACAGGGTCTTCCTCTGGAAACACCATATATTTT.

This clone was found once. This chain connects TRBV2 to TRBJ2-5; D is perhaps TRBD1 (6 bases). This CDR3 has 12 amino acids. Trimming cost V 7 bases and J 9 bases, with 15 bases left between them. Germline V gene lookup returns CDR1 SNHLY and CDR2 FYNNEI. The CDR3 spells CASTLDSRSQYF. CDR3 bases: TGTGCCAGCACCCTGGACAGCCGGTCCCAGTACTTC.

The chain couples TRBV6-1 to TRBJ1-1; 8 bases map to TRBD1. The CDR3 covers 13 residues. Trimming removed 11 bases from V and 3 bases from J; junction bases left unmatched: 8. From germline, CDR1 is MNHNS and CDR2 SASEGT. CDR3 sequence (DNA): TGTGCCGTCACAGGGGGGGGTCACACTGAAGCTTTCTTT. This encodes CAVTGGGHTEAFF.

This clone has more than one count but fewer than ten. The CDR3 spells CASSLNSFSYEQYF. The CDR3 coding sequence is TGCGCCAGCAGCTTGAACAGTTTCTCCTACGAGCAGTACTTC. The rearrangement uses TRBV5-1 and TRBJ2-7; D gene uncertain. In germline, CDR1 is SGHRS, CDR2 YFSETQ. The CDR3 loop spans 14 amino acids. V dropped 1 base and J dropped 0 bases, with 8 bases sitting between them.

The chain is built from TRBV7-9 and TRBJ2-1, with 9 nucleotides matching TRBD2. The V gene's germline CDR1 is SEHNR and CDR2 FQNEAQ (reference sequence). This CDR3 has 19 amino acids. V shed 4 bases, J shed 0 bases, and the junction held 13 bases outside the gene matches. The CDR3 DNA is TGTGCCAGCAGCTCCCCGGTGCTAGCGGGGAAAAGCTCCTACAATGAGCAGTTCTTC. It codes for CASSSPVLAGKSSYNEQFF.